The 12 T cell receptor beta chains in this list originate from one sample, sequenced in a study of radiotherapy plus CTLA-4 blockade in lung cancer. Here immunoSEQ multiplex PCR was the method, and the copy in TCRdb shows in-frame clones only, minus some. The profile covers tens of thousands of clones, with less than 90% appearing a single time and just over 0.8% taken by the ten largest. The sample in question was peripheral blood, obtained from a patient treated with radiotherapy plus ipilimumab. The receptors shown here come from a human donor with non-small cell lung cancer who had stable disease on radiotherapy plus ipilimumab.

The chain joins TRBV5-1 to TRBJ1-1, with D possibly matching TRBD1 (6 bases). The V gene's germline CDR1 is SGHRS and CDR2 YFSETQ. The length of the CDR3 is 13 residues. V dropped 0 bases and J dropped 11 bases, with 14 bases sitting between them. This chain's CDR3 is CASSLVTGPGAFF. The CDR3 DNA reads as TGCGCCAGCAGCTTGGTGACAGGCCCTGGCGCTTTCTTT.

The DNA of the CDR3 is TGTGCCAGCAGTGATCACCCCTCGAGGGGGGGGAATGGGAATGAGCAGTTCTTC. This translates into CASSDHPSRGGNGNEQFF. The chain is built from TRBV25-1 and TRBJ2-1; D is possibly TRBD2 (7 bases). CDR3 length: 18 residues. Germline V gene sequence: CDR1 MGHDK, CDR2 SYGVNS. V shed 3 bases and J shed 7 bases, with 25 bases lying between them.

The chain couples TRBV6-1 to TRBJ2-5; no definite D call. The CDR3 contains 15 residues. Germline CDR1 and CDR2: MNHNS and SASEGT. V lost 0 bases and J 1 base, leaving 9 bases between the germline ends. Written as DNA, the CDR3 is TGTGCCAGCAGTGAAGCGCGAACACGCCAAGAGACCCAGTACTTC. This gives the protein CASSEARTRQETQYF.

The chain recombines TRBV6-5 with TRBJ2-7; 8 bases map to TRBD1. CDR1 and CDR2 (germline): MNHEY, SVGAGI. The CDR3 is made up of 13 amino acids. V was clipped by 6 bases and J by 6 bases; unmatched bases: 7. CDR3 amino acids: CASRNQGAGEQYF. For the CDR3, the DNA is TGTGCCAGCAGAAATCAGGGGGCCGGCGAGCAGTACTTC.

The chain links TRBV6-1 to TRBJ2-1; unclear D gene. V lost 2 bases, J lost 13 bases, and 15 bases lay in between. The CDR3 length is 13 residues. Germline V lookup: CDR1 MNHNS, CDR2 SASEGT. The CDR3 sequence: CASSEIVLEGQFF. The CDR3 nucleotides read TGTGCCAGCAGTGAAATTGTGCTAGAAGGTCAGTTCTTC.

The chain recombines TRBV30 with TRBJ1-2; 7 nucleotides align to TRBD1. The CDR3 spans 14 residues. The V gene end was trimmed by 0 bases and the J gene end by 3 bases; junction bases not matched to a gene: 4. Germline-derived CDR1 and CDR2 are GTSNPN and SVGIG (reference sequence). DNA for the CDR3: TGTGCCTGGAGTGTAGTAGGGGGCGACTATGGCTACACCTTC. The encoded protein is CAWSVVGGDYGYTF.

The chain recombines TRBV5-4 with TRBJ2-7; 8 bases are shared with TRBD2. V dropped 4 bases and J dropped 0; count of bases not matched to a gene: 9. CDR1 and CDR2 (germline): SGHNT, YYREEE (reference sequence). The CDR3 contains 16 residues. The CDR3 loop reads CASSPGGSGTSYEQYF. CDR3 in DNA: TGTGCCAGCAGCCCGGGGGGTAGCGGGACCTCCTACGAGCAGTACTTC.

The V call is TRBV25-1, the J call TRBJ2-1; no firm D call. V was trimmed by 1 base and J by 4 bases, leaving 8 bases between them. CDR1 is MGHDK, CDR2 SYGVNS, per germline. This CDR3 contains 14 residues. CDR3 sequence (DNA): TGTGCCAGCAGTGAATCTAGGAATTACAATGAGCAGTTCTTC. Translating it yields CASSESRNYNEQFF.

The V and J genes are TRBV30 and TRBJ2-1, with TRBD2 matching 7 bases. This CDR3 is 15 amino acids long. Looked up from germline, CDR1 is GTSNPN and CDR2 is SVGIG (reference sequence). With V trimmed by 1 base and J by 3 bases, 6 bases remained unmatched. The CDR3 DNA is TGTGCCTGGAGTGAGGCGGGAGCCATCTACAATGAGCAGTTCTTC. It translates to CAWSEAGAIYNEQFF.

The V call is TRBV4-2, the J call TRBJ2-7, with D possibly TRBD2 on 6 matching bases. V lost 5 bases to trimming and J lost 0 bases, with 14 bases between them. The CDR3 covers 15 residues. CDR1 is LGHNA and CDR2 is YNFKEQ in the germline V gene. CDR3 DNA: TGTGCCAGCAGCTCCGGGAGAGTGAGCTCCTACGAGCAGTACTTC. This translates into CASSSGRVSSYEQYF.

The chain uses TRBV28 and TRBJ1-2; no definite D call. CDR1 and CDR2 from the germline V gene are MDHEN and SYDVKM. The CDR3 covers 15 residues. V was pared by 5 bases and J by 0 bases, with 13 bases between. CDR3 coding DNA: TGTGCCAGCAGTCCTTCCGGCCTCACTAACTATGGCTACACCTTC. Protein sequence: CASSPSGLTNYGYTF.

V usage is TRBV7-9 and J usage is TRBJ1-2; D call uncertain. V was cut by 5 bases and J by 4 bases, with 14 bases left in between. This CDR3 has 14 residues. Germline V gives CDR1 SEHNR, CDR2 FQNEAQ (reference sequence). CDR3 DNA sequence: TGTGCCAGCAGCGGGAGCGGATTCCTCTATGGCTACACCTTC. As protein: CASSGSGFLYGYTF.